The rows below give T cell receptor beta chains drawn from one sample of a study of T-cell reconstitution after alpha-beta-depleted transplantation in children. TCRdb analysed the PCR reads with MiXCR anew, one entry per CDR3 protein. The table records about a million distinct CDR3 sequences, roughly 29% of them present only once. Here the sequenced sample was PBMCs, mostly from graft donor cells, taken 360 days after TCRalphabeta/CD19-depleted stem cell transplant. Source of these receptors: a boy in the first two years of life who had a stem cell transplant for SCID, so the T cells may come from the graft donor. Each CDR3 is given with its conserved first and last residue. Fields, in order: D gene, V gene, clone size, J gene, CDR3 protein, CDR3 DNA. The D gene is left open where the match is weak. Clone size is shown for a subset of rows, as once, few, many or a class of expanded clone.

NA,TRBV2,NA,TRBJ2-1,CASILLLGNEQFF,TGTGCCAGCATCCTCCTCCTGGGCAATGAGCAGTTCTTC
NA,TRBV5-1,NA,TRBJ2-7,CASSFDYGYEQYF,TGCGCCAGCAGCTTTGACTACGGCTACGAGCAGTACTTC
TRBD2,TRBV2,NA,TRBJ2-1,CASSALGGGSLNEQFF,TGTGCCAGCAGTGCGCTCGGCGGGGGAAGTCTCAATGAGCAGTTCTTC
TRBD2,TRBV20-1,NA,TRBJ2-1,CSASRASGNEQFF,TGCAGTGCCTCGCGGGCTAGCGGAAATGAGCAGTTCTTC
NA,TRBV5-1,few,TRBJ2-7,CASSGRTVGDYEQYF,TGCGCCAGCAGCGGGCGGACAGTGGGAGACTACGAGCAGTACTTC
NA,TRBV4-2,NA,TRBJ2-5,CASSQDGSRGPRGGETQYF,TGTGCCAGCAGCCAAGATGGAAGCCGGGGGCCGCGTGGTGGAGAGACCCAGTACTTC
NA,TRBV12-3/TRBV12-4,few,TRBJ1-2,CASSFGDNYGYTF,TGTGCCAGCAGTTTCGGAGATAACTATGGCTACACCTTC
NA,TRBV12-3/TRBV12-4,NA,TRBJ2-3,CASSFNSLDTDTQYF,TGTGCCAGCAGTTTCAACTCGCTCGACACAGATACGCAGTATTTT
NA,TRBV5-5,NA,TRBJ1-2,CASSLVAREDPPYGYTF,TGTGCCAGCAGCTTGGTAGCCAGGGAGGATCCCCCCTATGGCTACACCTTC
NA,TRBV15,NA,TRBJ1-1,CATSPGGGTANTEAFF,TGTGCCACCAGCCCGGGAGGGGGAACCGCGAACACTGAAGCTTTCTTT
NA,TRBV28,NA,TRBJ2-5,CASSLVSREVETQYF,TGTGCCAGCAGTTTAGTGTCCAGGGAGGTGGAGACCCAGTACTTC
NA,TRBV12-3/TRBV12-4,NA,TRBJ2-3,CASSPRDPGAADTQYF,TGTGCCAGCAGTCCCCGCGACCCGGGGGCGGCAGATACGCAGTATTTT
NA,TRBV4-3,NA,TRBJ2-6,CASSPWEESGANVLTF,TGCGCCAGCAGCCCCTGGGAGGAATCTGGGGCCAACGTCCTGACTTTC
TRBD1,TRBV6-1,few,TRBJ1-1,CASSGDRGLMNTEAFF,TGTGCCAGCAGTGGAGACAGGGGCCTCATGAACACTGAAGCTTTCTTT
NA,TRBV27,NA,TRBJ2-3,CASSSLGLGRTDTQYF,TGTGCCAGCAGTTCCTTGGGATTGGGGCGCACAGATACGCAGTATTTT
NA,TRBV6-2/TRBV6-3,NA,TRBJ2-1,CASSYGGRGVLYNEQFF,TGTGCCAGCAGTTACGGCGGACGGGGTGTCCTCTACAATGAGCAGTTCTTC
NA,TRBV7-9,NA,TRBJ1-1,CASRSGLMAFF,TGTGCCAGCAGATCAGGGCTCATGGCTTTCTTT
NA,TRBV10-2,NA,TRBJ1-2,CASSVSASNYGYTF,TGCGCCAGCAGTGTTTCCGCCTCTAACTATGGCTACACCTTC
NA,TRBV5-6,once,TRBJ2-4,CASSLGAFWPLGKNIQYF,TGTGCCAGCAGCTTGGGGGCCTTTTGGCCCTTGGGCAAAAACATTCAGTACTTC
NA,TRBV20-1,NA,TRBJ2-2,CSASSVSGARDTGELFF,TGCAGTGCTAGCTCCGTGTCCGGGGCCAGGGACACCGGGGAGCTGTTTTTT
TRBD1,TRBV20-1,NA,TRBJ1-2,CSAKPGQRNYGYTF,TGCAGTGCTAAACCGGGACAGCGAAACTATGGCTACACCTTC
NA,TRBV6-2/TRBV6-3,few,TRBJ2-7,CASSYGGWGDNDEQYF,TGTGCCAGCAGTTACGGAGGCTGGGGGGATAACGACGAGCAGTACTTC
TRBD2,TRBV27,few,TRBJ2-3,CASSLAGGWADTQYF,TGTGCCAGCAGTTTGGCGGGGGGGTGGGCAGATACGCAGTATTTT
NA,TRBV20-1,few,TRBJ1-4,CSARDTDIGGLLGEKLFF,TGCAGTGCTAGAGATACGGACATCGGAGGCCTTTTGGGTGAAAAACTGTTTTTT
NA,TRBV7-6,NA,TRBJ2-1,CASSTVRGKSSYNEQFF,TGTGCCAGCAGTACAGTGCGGGGCAAAAGCTCCTACAATGAGCAGTTCTTC
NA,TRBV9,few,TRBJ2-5,CASSVEPRGETQYF,TGTGCCAGCAGCGTAGAGCCCCGGGGGGAGACCCAGTACTTC
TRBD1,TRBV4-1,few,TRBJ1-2,CASYRPGQRDGYTF,TGCGCCAGCTACCGACCGGGACAGAGGGATGGCTACACCTTC